The 16 T cell receptor beta chains listed next were all sequenced from one sample in a study of response to subunit inactivated influenza vaccine. TCRdb itself ran the RT-PCR reads through MiXCR, one entry per CDR3 protein. In the table there are about 650,000 distinct CDR3 sequences, 15% to 17% of which are singletons. This specimen consisted of PBMCs from blood, obtained 11 to 12 days after vaccination. These receptors all come from a man in his fifties who received an inactivated influenza vaccine.

The table lists this clonotype with many counts. The CDR3: CASSLVGQGNYEQYF. The CDR3 bases are TGTGCCAGCAGCTTAGTTGGACAGGGGAACTACGAGCAGTACTTC. The chain couples TRBV7-6 to TRBJ2-7; 9 nucleotides align to TRBD1. Germline V gene data show CDR1 as SGHVS and CDR2 as FNYEAQ. With 1 base clipped from V and 3 bases from J, the junction kept 4 bases outside the gene matches. The CDR3 extends over 15 amino acids.

V usage is TRBV5-1 and J usage is TRBJ2-7; perhaps TRBD1 as D (6 bases). This CDR3 spans 17 amino acids. Germline CDR1 is SGHRS and CDR2 is YFSETQ. Trimming shortened V by 0 bases and J by 2 bases, and 18 bases separated the two germline ends. The CDR3 DNA is TGCGCCAGCAGCTTGGAACCCCAGGGGTATTCGACCTACGAGCAGTACTTC. It codes for CASSLEPQGYSTYEQYF.

The chain combines TRBV20-1 with TRBJ2-3; 14 bases align to TRBD2. CDR3 length: 16 amino acids. From germline, CDR1 is DFQATT and CDR2 SNEGSKA (reference sequence). The trim removed 4 bases at V and 0 bases at J, leaving 3 bases unmatched. CDR3 sequence (DNA): TGCAGTGCTAAGACTAGCGGGAGGGCAAGCACAGATACGCAGTATTTT. Protein sequence: CSAKTSGRASTDTQYF.

V is TRBV28 and J is TRBJ2-7, with D perhaps TRBD2 (5 bases). Trimming cost V 5 bases and J 0 bases, with 14 bases left between them. Germline CDR1 is MDHEN and CDR2 is SYDVKM. This CDR3 is 15 amino acids long. The CDR3 coding sequence is TGTGCCAGCAGTCTACCGGGATCAAGCTCCTACGAGCAGTACTTC. As protein: CASSLPGSSSYEQYF. The variable domain in full, completed from reference TRBV28 and TRBJ2-7, reads DVKVTQSSRYLVKRTGEKVFLECVQDMDHENMFWYRQDPGLGLRLIYFSYDVKMKEKGDIPEGYSVSREKKERFSLILESASTNQTSMYLCASSLPGSSSYEQYFGPGTRLTVT.

About this clonotype itself: With a much larger clone just one base away, this may be a read error. The rearrangement joins TRBV12-3 or TRBV12-4 to TRBJ1-5; 9 bases line up with TRBD1. The CDR3 is 15 amino acids. Written as DNA, the CDR3 is TGTGTCAGCAGTTTACAGGGGGCCGGCAATCAGCCCCAGCATTTT. This encodes CVSSLQGAGNQPQHF.

CDR3: CASRSGFEGDTQYF. CDR3 nucleotides: TGTGCCAGCAGATCAGGGTTCGAAGGAGATACGCAGTATTTT. V is TRBV4-2 and J is TRBJ2-3; D is perhaps TRBD1 (5 bases). Per germline, CDR1 LGHNA and CDR2 YNFKEQ. Deletions cut 6 bases from V and 5 bases from J, with 15 bases between. This CDR3 is built from 14 residues.

This clonotype was counted between two and nine times. The V and J genes are TRBV7-6 and TRBJ1-6; D perhaps matches TRBD1 (5 bases). The CDR3 spans 14 residues. V lost 5 bases and J 6 bases, leaving 11 bases between the germline ends. Germline V gene sequence: CDR1 SGHVS, CDR2 FNYEAQ. The CDR3 region has the DNA TGTGCCAGCAGCCTCGACGGGGCTAATTCACCCCTCCACTTT. The encoded protein is CASSLDGANSPLHF.

This clonotype was picked up many times. The chain's CDR3 is CSATGGNQPQHF. CDR3 DNA sequence: TGCAGTGCCACTGGGGGCAATCAGCCCCAGCATTTT. The chain uses TRBV20-1 and TRBJ1-5; D gene ambiguous. The germline V gene has CDR1 DFQATT and CDR2 SNEGSKA (reference sequence). The CDR3 totals 12 residues. Trimming took 6 bases from V and 2 from J, leaving 8 bases between them.

This clonotype was counted at least ten times. The V call is TRBV11-2, the J call TRBJ2-1; D remains ambiguous. V gave up 7 bases and J gave up 10 bases, with 20 bases separating them. Germline loops: CDR1 SGHAT, CDR2 FQNNGV. This CDR3 is 14 amino acids long. CDR3 in amino acids: CASNVMNTLGEQFF. CDR3 bases: TGTGCCAGCAACGTTATGAACACCTTGGGGGAGCAGTTCTTC.

This clonotype was seen a handful of times. The chain links TRBV11-3 to TRBJ2-1, with D perhaps matching TRBD2 (6 bases). This CDR3 spans 15 amino acids. Trimming removed 5 bases at V and 8 bases at J, with 19 bases between. Germline V gene data show CDR1 as SGHNT and CDR2 as YENEEA. The CDR3 sequence: CASSPGGRGPDEQFF. The CDR3 DNA is TGTGCCAGCAGCCCAGGAGGGCGGGGTCCTGATGAGCAGTTCTTC.

The chain joins TRBV29-1 to TRBJ2-7, with 7 bases aligning to TRBD2. The J segment lost 4 bases and the V segment lost 1 base, leaving 7 bases of the junction unmatched. Germline values: CDR1 SQVTM, CDR2 ANQGSEA. The CDR3 loop spans 14 amino acids. CDR3 DNA sequence: TGCAGCGTTGAAGCTGGCGGGAGAGGGTACGAGCAGTACTTC. Its translation is CSVEAGGRGYEQYF.

This clonotype has more than one count but fewer than ten. The chain uses TRBV6-5 and TRBJ2-3; D possibly uses TRBD1 or TRBD2 (5 bases each). Germline CDR1 reads MNHEY; CDR2 reads SVGAGI. V was pared by 2 bases and J by 0 bases, with 9 bases between. This CDR3 comprises 15 residues. This chain's CDR3 is CASSYRGSSTDTQYF. The CDR3 DNA reads as TGTGCCAGCAGTTACCGGGGCTCTAGCACAGATACGCAGTATTTT.

This clonotype appeared a few times. The chain uses TRBV7-2 and TRBJ2-5; D is unclear. CDR3 length: 11 amino acids. Germline CDR1 is SGHTA and CDR2 is FQGNSA. Trimming removed 1 base at V and 10 bases at J, with 7 bases between. CDR3 nucleotide sequence: TGTGCCAGCAGCTTAGGCCTATACCAGTACTTC. Encoded protein: CASSLGLYQYF.

V gene TRBV20-1 combines with J gene TRBJ2-2; TRBD2 matches at 8 bases. CDR1 and CDR2 (germline): DFQATT, SNEGSKA (reference sequence). Germline trimming cut 3 bases from V and 0 bases from J; bases unmatched to any gene: 18. The CDR3 is 20 residues long. This CDR3 is CSASYLSGIVLGANTGELFF. CDR3 in DNA: TGCAGTGCTAGTTATCTTAGCGGGATAGTTTTAGGGGCGAACACCGGGGAGCTGTTTTTT.

At least ten counts were recorded for this clonotype. The J gene is TRBJ2-5, the V gene TRBV5-1; D not certain. Per germline, CDR1 SGHRS and CDR2 YFSETQ. The V end lost 4 bases, the J end lost 4 bases, and 11 bases lay between the germline ends. The CDR3 totals 13 residues. The DNA for the CDR3 is TGCGCCAGCAGCCAGGACGGCGGAGAGACCCAGTACTTC. Protein: CASSQDGGETQYF.

The V call is TRBV10-3, the J call TRBJ2-3, with D maybe TRBD2 (6 bases). Per germline, CDR1 ENHRY and CDR2 SYGVKD. This CDR3 has 15 residues. V lost 0 bases to trimming and J lost 4 bases, with 11 bases between them. The CDR3, as DNA: TGTGCCATCAGTGAGTCGTTGGTAGCGGCAGATACGCAGTATTTT. Translating it yields CAISESLVAADTQYF.